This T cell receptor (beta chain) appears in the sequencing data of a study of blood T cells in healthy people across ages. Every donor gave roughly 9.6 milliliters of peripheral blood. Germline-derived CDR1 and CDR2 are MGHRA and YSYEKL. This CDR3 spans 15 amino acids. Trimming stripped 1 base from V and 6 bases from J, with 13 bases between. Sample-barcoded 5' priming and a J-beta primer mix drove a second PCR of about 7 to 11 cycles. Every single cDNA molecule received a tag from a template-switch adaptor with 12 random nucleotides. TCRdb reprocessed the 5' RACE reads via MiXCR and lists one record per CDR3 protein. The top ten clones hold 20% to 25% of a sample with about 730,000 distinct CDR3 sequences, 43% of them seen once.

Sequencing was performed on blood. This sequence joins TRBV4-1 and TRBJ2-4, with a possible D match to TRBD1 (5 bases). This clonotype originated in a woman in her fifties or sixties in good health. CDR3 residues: CASSQGSGQGNIQYF. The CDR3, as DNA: TGCGCCAGCAGCCAAGGGTCAGGGCAGGGAAACATTCAGTACTTC.